This TCR beta chain was sequenced in a study of T cell responses to AZD1222 COVID-19 vaccine. General study points: Spike-specific TCR breadth and depth went up after people got two AZD1222 doses. Sampling captured repertoires only after the peak T cell response.

Measured with immunoSEQ multiplex PCR; TCRdb has only the in-frame clones, and not every one. The sample records some 100,000 clones, over 75% being singletons. About this clone: Its target is unknown.

There are 18 residues in the CDR3. Germline values: CDR1 SGHTS, CDR2 YDEGEE. The V gene lost 3 bases and the J gene lost 4 bases, with 25 bases spanning the gap. The receptor comes from an adult who received the AZD1222 COVID-19 vaccine. Here the sequenced sample was peripheral blood, taken 28 days after the second AZD1222 dose. The chain recombines TRBV5-8 with TRBJ1-2; D call uncertain. CDR3 in DNA: TGTGCCAGCAGCTCCGCAAACTTCCGTACGGAGTGGGTCTATGGCTACACCTTC. This gives the protein CASSSANFRTEWVYGYTF. Variable domain in full (rest from reference TRBV5-8 and TRBJ1-2): EAGVTQSPTHLIKTRGQQATLRCSPISGHTSVYWYQQALGLGLQFLLWYDEGEERNRGNFPPRFSGRQFPNYSSELNVNALELEDSALYLCASSSANFRTEWVYGYTFGSGTRLTVV.